Included here is one T cell receptor (beta chain) sequence, with context. This sample was taken from a study of OX40 agonist ivuxolimab in advanced cancers. At the level of the study: Patients' therapy was ivuxolimab, an antibody that acts as an agonist of OX40 (CD134). Three patients showed partial responses: one hepatocellular carcinoma and two cutaneous melanoma cases.

The method was immunoSEQ multiplex PCR; TCRdb's version includes in-frame clones alone and lacks a portion of them. This table has about 69,000 clones, about 89% appearing once. Germline assignment: CDR1 SGHTA and CDR2 FQGTGA. The V and J ends lost 6 bases and 3 bases, in that order; junction bases with no gene match: 9. The CDR3 loop spans 16 amino acids. The source of this sequence is an adult with an advanced solid tumor such as melanoma, head and neck, liver or kidney cancer. The V call is TRBV7-3, the J call TRBJ2-2; 8 nucleotides match TRBD2. The sequences come from CD4+ or CD8+ T cells sorted from blood, collected in a trial of the OX40 agonist ivuxolimab. CDR3 bases: TGTGCCAGCAGACGGTTAGCGGGGAGTTACACCGGGGAGCTGTTTTTT. This translates into CASRRLAGSYTGELFF.